These 21 T cell receptor beta chains came from one sample sequenced in a study of cytomegalovirus exposure and HLA in healthy donors. The PCR used 60 Vbeta and 13 Jbeta primers. Clones were read by immunoSEQ multiplex PCR, and TCRdb kept only the in-frame ones, dropping some. The sample includes about 190,000 clones, around 67% of them seen just once. The sequencing sample was made of PBMCs. Receptors were obtained from a woman aged 25 to 39 in good health and CMV-seropositive.

The gene calls are TRBV28 and TRBJ2-7, with D perhaps matching TRBD1 (6 bases). This CDR3 contains 14 residues. The germline CDR1 and CDR2 sequences are MDHEN and SYDVKM. V was shortened by 8 bases and J by 0 bases, with 14 bases between the two germline ends. The CDR3 region is CASLDRDNSYEQYF. Written as DNA, the CDR3 is TGTGCCAGCCTCGACCGGGACAACTCCTACGAGCAGTACTTC.

V and J are TRBV27 and TRBJ1-1; 7 nucleotides match TRBD1. Unmatched junction bases numbered 4, after V lost 4 bases and J lost 5 bases. Germline CDR1 reads MNHEY; CDR2 reads SMNVEV (reference sequence). The CDR3 consists of 13 residues. The CDR3 reads CASSWYRGTEAFF. The CDR3 DNA follows: TGTGCCAGCAGTTGGTACAGGGGAACTGAAGCTTTCTTT.

This clone was counted once. V is TRBV5-1 and J is TRBJ2-7, with D possibly matching TRBD1 (6 bases). The CDR3 loop spans 13 amino acids. Trimming took off 5 bases at V and 5 bases at J, with 14 bases between the two ends. CDR1 is SGHRS and CDR2 is YFSETQ in the germline V gene. CDR3 in amino acids: CASSDGRGDEQYF. CDR3 DNA: TGCGCCAGCAGTGATGGCAGGGGAGACGAGCAGTACTTC.

This sequence joins TRBV21-1 and TRBJ1-5; the listed D gene, TRBD1, was not tested against the DNA. TRBV21-1 is deemed a pseudogene. This CDR3 comprises 16 residues. The CDR3: CASTSGHMYSNQPQHF. CDR3 DNA sequence: TGTGCCAGCACCTCAGGACACATGTATAGCAATCAGCCCCAGCATTTT.

This chain links TRBV28 with TRBJ2-2, with 8 bases identical to TRBD2. The CDR3 loop spans 15 amino acids. Germline V lookup: CDR1 MDHEN, CDR2 SYDVKM. The junction had 12 bases not matched to a gene; V was cut back by 10 bases and J by 5 bases. This CDR3 reads CANPPGRGRTGELFF. The CDR3 nucleotides read TGTGCCAATCCCCCCGGGAGGGGACGGACCGGGGAGCTGTTTTTT.

This clone occurred a few times. This rearrangement joins TRBV10-3 to TRBJ1-6, with D possibly TRBD1 on 6 matching bases. Germline CDR1 reads ENHRY; CDR2 reads SYGVKD. V shed 5 bases and J shed 3 bases, with 8 bases lying between them. This CDR3 region has 14 residues. The DNA for the CDR3 is TGTGCCATCAGTTCGGACAGCTATAATTCACCCCTCCACTTT. Protein: CAISSDSYNSPLHF.

V and J are TRBV28 and TRBJ2-7, with 9 bases lining up with TRBD1. The CDR3 sequence is 14 residues long. Germline V gene sequence: CDR1 MDHEN, CDR2 SYDVKM. The trim removed 6 bases at V and 6 bases at J, leaving 9 bases unmatched. The CDR3 sequence is CASSLGQGSFEQYF. CDR3 in DNA: TGTGCCAGCAGCCTGGGACAGGGTAGCTTCGAGCAGTACTTC.

The gene calls are TRBV7-9 and TRBJ1-2, with 7 positions matching TRBD1. J was trimmed by 1 base and V by 6 bases; bases with no gene match: 11. This CDR3 is built from 16 residues. Per germline, CDR1 SEHNR and CDR2 FQNEAQ (reference sequence). The CDR3: CASSYRDSDLNYGYTF. CDR3 in DNA: TGTGCCAGCAGTTACCGGGACAGCGACCTTAACTATGGCTACACCTTC.

The chain couples TRBV18 to TRBJ1-1; 9 bases are shared with TRBD1. The CDR3 totals 12 residues. Germline loops: CDR1 KGHSH, CDR2 LQKENI. V was pared by 2 bases and J by 8 bases, with 0 bases of the junction left unmatched. This chain's CDR3 is CASSPGTGEAFF. CDR3 DNA sequence: TGTGCCAGCTCACCAGGGACAGGGGAAGCTTTCTTT.

This clone was seen only a few times. The J gene is TRBJ1-1, the V gene TRBV28; D gene unclear. The CDR3 consists of 14 residues. V lost 5 bases and J 5 bases, leaving 15 bases between the germline ends. Germline CDR1 reads MDHEN; CDR2 reads SYDVKM. CDR3: CASSPPGFETEAFF. In nucleotides, the CDR3 is TGTGCCAGCAGTCCCCCGGGATTTGAGACTGAAGCTTTCTTT. The full variable domain, its missing parts supplied by reference TRBV28 and TRBJ1-1, is DVKVTQSSRYLVKRTGEKVFLECVQDMDHENMFWYRQDPGLGLRLIYFSYDVKMKEKGDIPEGYSVSREKKERFSLILESASTNQTSMYLCASSPPGFETEAFFGQGTRLTVV.

CDR3 sequence (DNA): TGTGCCAGCAGCGCGATGGGACAGGTGGAAGGAGCTTTCTTT. Translation gives CASSAMGQVEGAFF. The chain joins TRBV9 to TRBJ1-1; 8 bases are a match to TRBD1. The CDR3 runs to 14 residues. Germline CDR1 is SGDLS and CDR2 is YYNGEE. The V gene end was trimmed by 3 bases and the J gene end by 10 bases; junction bases not matched to a gene: 11.

The gene calls are TRBV14 and TRBJ2-2; possibly TRBD1 for D (6 bases). V was shortened by 6 bases and J by 5 bases, with 10 bases between the two germline ends. The CDR3 has 13 amino acids. Germline-derived CDR1 and CDR2 are SGHDN and FVKESK. The CDR3 here is CASRSQGTGELFF. In nucleotides, the CDR3 is TGTGCCAGCAGGTCGCAGGGGACCGGGGAGCTGTTTTTT.

This clone has a handful of counts. The chain is built from TRBV11-2 and TRBJ2-3, with D tentatively TRBD1 (6 bases). The CDR3 spans 12 residues. Germline V gene lookup returns CDR1 SGHAT and CDR2 FQNNGV. With 5 bases removed from V and 6 bases from J, the gap between germline ends came to 9 bases. The CDR3 loop reads CASSPGQDTQYF. Written as DNA, the CDR3 is TGTGCCAGCAGCCCCGGACAGGATACGCAGTATTTT.

This clone was observed once. This chain connects TRBV6-1 to TRBJ2-7; maybe TRBD1 (6 bases). The CDR3 covers 14 residues. The germline gives CDR1 MNHNS, CDR2 SASEGT. The V gene lost 0 bases and the J gene lost 0 bases, with 6 bases spanning the gap. Here the CDR3 reads CASSEAGASYEQYF. In DNA, the CDR3 is TGTGCCAGCAGTGAAGCGGGGGCCTCCTACGAGCAGTACTTC.

Only one count was recorded for this clone. The CDR3 reads CASRGTGRSGANVLTF. DNA for the CDR3: TGTGCCAGCAGGGGGACAGGGAGGTCTGGGGCCAACGTCCTGACTTTC. This sequence joins TRBV7-9 and TRBJ2-6; 9 bases match TRBD1. In germline, CDR1 is SEHNR, CDR2 FQNEAQ (reference sequence). The CDR3 sequence is 16 residues long. V lost 6 bases, J lost 1 base, and 4 bases stayed unmatched.

The chain combines TRBV7-9 with TRBJ2-1; TRBD2 matches at 8 bases. V lost 4 bases and J lost 2; bases outside the gene matches: 7. Germline-derived CDR1 and CDR2 are SEHNR and FQNEAQ (reference sequence). The CDR3 extends over 16 amino acids. CDR3 loop: CASSSLAGGAYNEQFF. CDR3 nucleotides: TGTGCCAGCAGCTCGCTAGCGGGCGGGGCCTACAATGAGCAGTTCTTC.

The gene calls are TRBV2 and TRBJ2-2; D is possibly TRBD1 (5 bases). This CDR3 spans 14 amino acids. Trimming took off 3 bases at V and 5 bases at J, with 10 bases between the two ends. Germline V lookup: CDR1 SNHLY, CDR2 FYNNEI. The CDR3 loop reads CASSEQKGTGELFF. Written as DNA, the CDR3 is TGTGCCAGCAGTGAGCAAAAGGGGACCGGGGAGCTGTTTTTT.

The genes are TRBV5-1 and TRBJ2-3, with 7 positions matching TRBD2. The CDR3 spans 15 residues. Germline values: CDR1 SGHRS, CDR2 YFSETQ. Germline trimming cut 1 base from V and 4 bases from J; bases unmatched to any gene: 6. CDR3 nucleotides: TGCGCCAGCAGCTTGAGTGGGAGGGCGGCAGATACGCAGTATTTT. Translation: CASSLSGRAADTQYF.

The J gene is TRBJ1-4, the V gene TRBV5-6; no clear D gene. With 1 base removed from V and 0 bases from J, the gap between germline ends came to 10 bases. The length of the CDR3 is 16 residues. Germline V CDR1 and CDR2: SGHDT, YYEEEE. Here the CDR3 reads CASSLLTGATNEKLFF. In DNA form, the CDR3 reads TGTGCCAGCAGCTTGTTGACGGGAGCAACTAATGAAAAACTGTTTTTT.

The genes are TRBV6-5 and TRBJ1-2; TRBD1 aligns across 7 bases. Germline V gene data show CDR1 as MNHEY and CDR2 as SVGAGI. The CDR3 covers 12 residues. The V segment lost 5 bases and the J segment 8 bases; nucleotides outside the gene matches: 5. CDR3 nucleotides: TGTGCCAGCAGTCCGCAGGGGGGCGGCTACACCTTC. This encodes CASSPQGGGYTF.

The V gene is TRBV7-9, the J gene TRBJ2-1; D is unclear. The V gene's germline CDR1 is SEHNR and CDR2 FQNEAQ (reference sequence). The V and J ends lost 1 base and 8 bases respectively, with 6 bases between them. There are 12 residues in the CDR3. DNA for the CDR3: TGTGCCAGCAGCTTAGTCTCCGATGAGCAGTTCTTC. This encodes CASSLVSDEQFF.